These 5 T cell receptor beta chains share one sample of origin, sequenced in a study of spatial heterogeneity in lung cancer (dated by TCRdb to about 2019). Study-wide findings and limitations: The tumor nonsynonymous mutation count correlated with the number of expanded intratumoral alpha and beta TCRs.

Library method: 5' RACE. Sequencer: NextSeq 500. TCRdb itself trimmed the public reads at Q25 with fastp, ran MiXCR and retained productive beta chains. Here each entry gathers all rows of one CDR3 protein and keeps the most common genes and DNA. Recorded for this sample are 100,000 or so distinct CDR3 sequences; 3.5% to 5% of them occurred a single time. The leading ten clones occupy around 20% of the sample. The sample's time point label, in plain terms: sample taken at primary tumor resection. Their specific antigens are unknown. The sequences come from lung tumor tissue, collected at surgery. These receptors originate from a male donor with early-stage non-small cell lung cancer.

This clonotype has at least ten counts. The chain uses TRBV6-5 and TRBJ2-5; a possible D gene is TRBD2 (6 bases). Germline V gene sequence: CDR1 MNHEY, CDR2 SVGAGI. With 6 bases removed from V and 5 bases from J, the gap between germline ends came to 25 bases. The CDR3 is made up of 17 amino acids. The CDR3: CASRVREYLFRNETQYF. The CDR3 DNA follows: TGTGCCAGCAGGGTCCGGGAGTACTTATTCCGGAATGAGACCCAGTACTTC.

This clonotype was seen more than once but under ten times. V and J are TRBV29-1 and TRBJ2-1, with TRBD1 matching 9 bases. This CDR3 is built from 14 residues. Per germline, CDR1 SQVTM and CDR2 ANQGSEA. Unmatched junction bases numbered 13, after V lost 6 bases and J lost 10 bases. CDR3 nucleotide sequence: TGCAGCGTCGCCCCCGGGACAGGGAGGATGGAGCAGTTCTTC. Its protein is CSVAPGTGRMEQFF.

A word on this clonotype: A much larger clone is a single base away; this may be a read error. The chain uses TRBV28 and TRBJ2-7; 7 positions match TRBD1. The CDR3 has 15 amino acids. The V gene's germline CDR1 is MDHEN and CDR2 SYDVKM. CDR3 residues: CASWGTGTAKYGQYF. In nucleotides, the CDR3 is TGTGCCAGCTGGGGAACCGGGACAGCAAAATACGGGCAGTACTTC.

This clonotype was detected only a few times. The rearrangement joins TRBV11-2 to TRBJ2-2; 9 nucleotides line up with TRBD1. Germline-derived CDR1 and CDR2 are SGHAT and FQNNGV. The CDR3 extends over 14 amino acids. The V gene end was trimmed by 5 bases and the J gene end by 5 bases; junction bases not matched to a gene: 3. CDR3 protein: CASSRDRETGELFF. For the CDR3, the DNA is TGTGCCAGCAGCCGGGACAGGGAAACCGGGGAGCTGTTTTTT.

The table lists this clonotype with a few counts. V gene TRBV4-1 combines with J gene TRBJ1-2; tentatively, D is TRBD1 (5 bases). Germline V lookup: CDR1 MGHRA, CDR2 YSYEKL. Trimming removed 3 bases from V and 1 base from J, with 9 bases in between. The CDR3 length is 14 residues. CDR3 loop: CASSQGVDNYGYTF. CDR3 bases: TGCGCCAGCAGCCAGGGGGTAGATAACTATGGCTACACCTTC.